This T cell receptor beta chain was recorded in a study of T-cell reconstitution after alpha-beta-depleted transplantation in children. Unique molecular identifiers were incorporated when the TCRbeta library was constructed. TCRdb reprocessed the PCR reads via MiXCR and lists one record per CDR3 protein. The table shows about 78,000 distinct CDR3 sequences, with roughly 14% occurring only once. Study outcomes and limitations: Several hundred rapidly expanded clones from non-depleted graft cells reportedly supplied alpha-beta T cells about two months post-transplant. Among T cells one year after transplant, newly produced cells accounted for most counts and diversity.

This clonotype came up a few times. The antigen remains undetermined. The sample here was PBMCs, mostly from graft donor cells, taken 180 days after TCRalphabeta/CD19-depleted stem cell transplant. The receptor's source is a male patient aged 2 to 10 who had a stem cell transplant for acute lymphoblastic leukemia, so the T cells may come from the graft donor.

CDR3 protein: CASSLERGLLEKLFF. CDR3 coding DNA: TGTGCCAGCAGCTTAGAAAGAGGCCTTCTTGAAAAACTGTTTTTT. The chain joins TRBV7-9 to TRBJ1-4; D gene ambiguous. The CDR3 has 15 amino acids. Trimming left V 1 base short and J 7 bases short, with 13 bases between. Germline V CDR1 and CDR2: SEHNR, FQNEAQ (reference sequence).